The 20 T cell receptor beta chains listed next were all sequenced from one sample in a study of blood T cell repertoires in COVID-19 (dated by TCRdb to about 2020). Libraries were prepared through the immunoSEQ multiplex PCR assay. TCRdb carries this immuneACCESS record with in-frame sequences only. Its versions omit some clonotypes, under half of them owing to an unresolved V gene in the studies checked, with the rest unexplained. Present in this sample are 250,000 or so clones, 85% to 90% of which were seen just once. Approximately 7.2% of the sample is taken by the ten largest. The sample taken for sequencing was peripheral blood. All receptors come from a woman aged 70-85 years with active or convalescent COVID-19.

V is TRBV29-1 and J is TRBJ2-5; D may be TRBD1 (5 bases). Germline-derived CDR1 and CDR2 are SQVTM and ANQGSEA. The CDR3 length is 12 residues. The CDR3 coding sequence is TGCAGGGTTCCCAGGGCTGAAGAGACCCAGTACTTC. Its protein is CRVPRAEETQYF.

This clone was counted once. The J gene is TRBJ1-4, the V gene TRBV18; the match to TRBD1 covers 7 bases. The CDR3 has 14 residues. CDR1 and CDR2 (germline): KGHSH, LQKENI. V lost 3 bases to trimming and J lost 4 bases; unmatched junction nucleotides: 2. The CDR3 is CASSPGTDNEKLFF. As DNA, the CDR3 is TGTGCCAGCTCACCCGGGACAGATAATGAAAAACTGTTTTTT.

The chain links TRBV24-1 to TRBJ1-2; 9 positions match TRBD1. V dropped 9 bases and J dropped 3; count of bases not matched to a gene: 4. The CDR3 totals 13 residues. Germline V lookup: CDR1 KGHDR, CDR2 SFDVKD. DNA of the CDR3: TGTGCCACCCGACAGGGGGATGACTATGGCTACACCTTC. Translating it yields CATRQGDDYGYTF.

The chain employs TRBV24-1 and TRBJ1-1, with D perhaps matching TRBD1 (6 bases). V gave up 4 bases and J gave up 11 bases, with 16 bases separating them. This CDR3 contains 13 residues. Per germline, CDR1 KGHDR and CDR2 SFDVKD. For the CDR3, the DNA is TGTGCCACCAGTGACAGGGGCCCGGACGGCGCTTTCTTT. It specifies CATSDRGPDGAFF.

Here the CDR3 reads CASSRGGEPQHF. In nucleotides, the CDR3 is TGTGCCAGCAGCCGTGGTGGAGAGCCCCAGCATTTT. This chain connects TRBV6-5 to TRBJ1-5; D unclear. The CDR3 runs 12 residues. V lost 6 bases and J 8 bases, leaving 11 bases between the germline ends. Germline values: CDR1 MNHEY, CDR2 SVGAGI.

This clone appeared a few times. The chain recombines TRBV19 with TRBJ1-1; 7 positions agree with TRBD1. Looked up from germline, CDR1 is LNHDA and CDR2 is SQIVND (reference sequence). The CDR3 runs to 16 residues. The J segment lost 3 bases and the V segment lost 8 bases, leaving 15 bases of the junction unmatched. The CDR3 nucleotides read TGTGCCAGTTCTAGGTCGACAGGGACTTTCGACACTGAAGCTTTCTTT. As protein: CASSRSTGTFDTEAFF.

This chain connects TRBV7-9 to TRBJ1-4, with D tentatively TRBD1 (6 bases). With 1 base removed from V and 8 bases from J, the gap between germline ends came to 14 bases. The CDR3 runs 15 residues. Germline CDR1 and CDR2: SEHNR and FQNEAQ (reference sequence). This chain's CDR3 is CASSLDPGAAEKLFF. CDR3 coding DNA: TGTGCCAGCAGCTTAGACCCAGGGGCGGCGGAAAAACTGTTTTTT.

The V call is TRBV18, the J call TRBJ1-1, with D possibly matching TRBD1 (6 bases). V gave up 4 bases and J gave up 7 bases, with 7 bases separating them. Germline V gene data show CDR1 as KGHSH and CDR2 as LQKENI. This CDR3 region has 11 residues. CDR3 region: CASSLGGEAFF. The DNA of the CDR3 is TGTGCCAGCTCACTAGGGGGTGAAGCTTTCTTT.

The CDR3 DNA sequence: TGTGCCAGCAGTTTTTATATCACAGGGGGCTCTACTGAAAAACTGTTTTTT. This translates into CASSFYITGGSTEKLFF. The chain employs TRBV27 and TRBJ1-4, with 9 nucleotides matching TRBD1. CDR1 MNHEY and CDR2 SMNVEV come from the germline V gene (reference sequence). The CDR3 runs to 17 residues. V gave up 3 bases and J gave up 7 bases; unmatched junction bases: 12.

The chain uses TRBV6-5 and TRBJ1-2, with D maybe TRBD1 (5 bases). CDR1 MNHEY and CDR2 SVGAGI come from the germline V gene. This CDR3 is built from 15 residues. Trimming removed 7 bases at V and 4 bases at J, with 19 bases between. In nucleotides, the CDR3 is TGTGCCAGCACCTCCCCAGGGCGGGAGACCTATGGCTACACCTTC. It translates to CASTSPGRETYGYTF.

This clone came up once. The chain uses TRBV19 and TRBJ1-2; maybe TRBD1 (6 bases). V shed 8 bases and J shed 8 bases, with 12 bases lying between them. The CDR3 sequence is 11 residues long. Germline CDR1 reads LNHDA; CDR2 reads SQIVND (reference sequence). The CDR3 loop is CASEGGGGYTF. For the CDR3, the DNA is TGTGCCAGTGAGGGAGGGGGAGGCTACACCTTC.

J is TRBJ1-1 and V is TRBV20-1; D call uncertain. CDR1 DFQATT and CDR2 SNEGSKA come from the germline V gene (reference sequence). The CDR3 loop spans 14 amino acids. V lost 3 bases and J lost 1, with 12 bases in between. CDR3 bases: TGCAGTGCTAGTCGCGGAACTACGAACACTGAAGCTTTCTTT. As protein: CSASRGTTNTEAFF.

This chain connects TRBV15 to TRBJ2-7; D remains ambiguous. CDR3 length: 16 residues. V was trimmed by 0 bases and J by 0 bases, leaving 12 bases between them. CDR1 is LNHNV and CDR2 is YYDKDF in the germline V gene (reference sequence). The CDR3 nucleotides read TGTGCCACCAGCAGAGATGGAGAGACCTCCTCCTACGAGCAGTACTTC. Amino acids: CATSRDGETSSYEQYF.

This clone was detected once. CDR3: CASSLDSGGAGNTIYF. The CDR3 DNA reads as TGTGCCAGCAGCTTAGATTCTGGGGGCGCTGGAAACACCATATATTTT. V gene TRBV7-2 combines with J gene TRBJ1-3; D is perhaps TRBD1 (6 bases). This CDR3 is built from 16 residues. With 1 base removed from V and 2 bases from J, the gap between germline ends came to 12 bases. Per germline, CDR1 SGHTA and CDR2 FQGNSA.

This clone was counted between two and nine times. The chain uses TRBV3-1 (or the pseudogene TRBV3-2) and TRBJ2-7; D is possibly TRBD1 (6 bases). This CDR3 is built from 14 residues. Trimming removed 1 base from V and 6 bases from J, with 13 bases in between. Per the germline V gene, CDR1 is LGHDT and CDR2 is YNNKEL (reference sequence). DNA for the CDR3: TGTGCCAGCAGCCAAGCCTCACTAGGGGGCGAGCAGTACTTC. Protein sequence: CASSQASLGGEQYF.

V is TRBV7-2 and J is TRBJ1-5; 7 nucleotides agree with TRBD1. This CDR3 has 16 residues. Germline loops: CDR1 SGHTA, CDR2 FQGNSA. J lost 0 bases, V lost 5 bases, and 7 bases had no gene match. Written as DNA, the CDR3 is TGTGCCAGCAGCCTAAGGGGGCATTTTAGCAATCAGCCCCAGCATTTT. Protein: CASSLRGHFSNQPQHF.

The rearrangement uses TRBV7-2 and TRBJ2-7, with TRBD2 identical over 8 bases. There are 14 residues in the CDR3. V lost 5 bases, J lost 0 bases, and 3 bases stayed unmatched. Germline V gene lookup returns CDR1 SGHTA and CDR2 FQGNSA. The CDR3, as DNA: TGTGCCAGCAGCCAGCGGGGGCTCTCCTACGAGCAGTACTTC. Its protein product is CASSQRGLSYEQYF.

J is TRBJ1-2 and V is TRBV27; a possible D gene is TRBD1 (5 bases). The ends were cut back, 2 bases at V and 4 bases at J, with 8 bases in the middle. The CDR3 contains 13 residues. Germline lookup yields CDR1 MNHEY and CDR2 SMNVEV (reference sequence). CDR3 sequence: CASSLDSTYGYTF. The CDR3 region has the DNA TGTGCCAGCAGTTTAGACAGTACCTATGGCTACACCTTC.

The chain combines TRBV6-5 with TRBJ1-1, with 7 bases matching TRBD1. This CDR3 contains 14 residues. V was clipped by 2 bases and J by 6 bases; unmatched bases: 6. The germline gives CDR1 MNHEY, CDR2 SVGAGI. Here the CDR3 reads CASSYRQGGSEAFF. The CDR3 nucleotides read TGTGCCAGCAGTTACCGACAGGGAGGTTCTGAAGCTTTCTTT.

This rearrangement joins TRBV25-1 to TRBJ2-3; 8 nucleotides match TRBD1. The CDR3 loop spans 16 amino acids. From germline, CDR1 is MGHDK and CDR2 SYGVNS. J gave up 4 bases and V 4 bases, and 10 bases lay outside the gene matches. The CDR3 loop reads CASSGRQGIVPDTQYF. DNA for the CDR3: TGTGCCAGCAGTGGGAGACAGGGGATCGTCCCAGATACGCAGTATTTT.